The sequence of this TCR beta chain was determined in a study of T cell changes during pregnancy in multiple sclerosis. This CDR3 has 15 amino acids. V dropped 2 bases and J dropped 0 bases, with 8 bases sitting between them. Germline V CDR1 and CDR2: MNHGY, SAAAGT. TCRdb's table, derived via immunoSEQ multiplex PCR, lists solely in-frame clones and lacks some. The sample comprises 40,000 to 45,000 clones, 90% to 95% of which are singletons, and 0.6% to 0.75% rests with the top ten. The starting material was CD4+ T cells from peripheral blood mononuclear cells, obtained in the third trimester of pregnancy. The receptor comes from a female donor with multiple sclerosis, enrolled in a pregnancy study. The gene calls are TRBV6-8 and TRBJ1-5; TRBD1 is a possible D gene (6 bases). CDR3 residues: CASSYGGYSNQPQHF. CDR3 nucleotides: TGTGCCAGCAGTTACGGGGGCTATAGCAATCAGCCCCAGCATTTT.